The 30 T cell receptor beta chains below come from one sample, sequenced in a study of response to subunit inactivated influenza vaccine. TCRdb itself ran the RT-PCR reads through MiXCR, one entry per CDR3 protein. The table has some 800,000 distinct CDR3 sequences, roughly 20% seen once. The sample consisted of PBMCs from blood, taken approximately 5 days after vaccination. Every receptor here comes from a man aged 45 to 65 who received an inactivated influenza vaccine.

This clonotype came up a few times. V is TRBV4-3 and J is TRBJ2-3; the D gene could be TRBD1 or TRBD2 (6 bases each). The CDR3 spans 14 residues. V shed 1 base and J shed 6 bases, with 11 bases lying between them. The V gene's germline CDR1 is LGHNA and CDR2 YSLEER. The CDR3 DNA reads TGCGCCAGCAGCCAAGGAGGGGGGTACGATACGCAGTATTTT. Its protein is CASSQGGGYDTQYF.

The chain links TRBV27 to TRBJ2-1, with D perhaps given as TRBD1 or TRBD2 (5 bases each). Germline V gene lookup returns CDR1 MNHEY and CDR2 SMNVEV (reference sequence). V was clipped by 4 bases and J by 1 base, with 14 bases between them. CDR3 length equals 16 residues. CDR3 coding DNA: TGTGCCAGCAGTTCTCCAGGGAGTATATCCTACAATGAGCAGTTCTTC. Its translation is CASSSPGSISYNEQFF.

The chain combines TRBV4-3 with TRBJ2-1; 9 bases are shared with TRBD2. Looked up from germline, CDR1 is LGHNA and CDR2 is YSLEER. The CDR3 runs 18 residues. V lost 1 base, J lost 7 bases, and 14 bases stayed unmatched. CDR3 sequence reads: CASSQGTPQAGGRNEQFF. CDR3 DNA sequence: TGCGCCAGCAGCCAAGGGACCCCTCAAGCGGGAGGAAGGAATGAGCAGTTCTTC.

This clonotype was recorded at least ten times. V and J are TRBV6-1 and TRBJ1-5; D is uncertain. V lost 8 bases and J 11 bases, leaving 19 bases between the germline ends. CDR3 length: 13 amino acids. Germline CDR1 MNHNS, CDR2 SASEGT. The DNA of the CDR3 is TGTGCCAGCCGCCGCAGGAGCGATTTGTCCCAGCATTTT. Encoded protein: CASRRRSDLSQHF.

This clonotype showed up just a few times. The rearrangement links TRBV20-1 to TRBJ1-1, with TRBD1 matching 10 bases. Germline CDR1 DFQATT, CDR2 SNEGSKA (reference sequence). This CDR3 has 15 amino acids. V lost 6 bases to trimming and J lost 1 base; unmatched junction nucleotides: 8. Written as DNA, the CDR3 is TGCAGTGCCTCAAGCCGGGACAGGGGGAACACTGAAGCTTTCTTT. The encoded protein is CSASSRDRGNTEAFF.

The chain links TRBV28 to TRBJ2-7; 7 bases align to TRBD1. This CDR3 spans 17 amino acids. After removal of 3 bases from V and 5 bases from J, the junction contained 16 bases not matched to a gene. The germline gives CDR1 MDHEN, CDR2 SYDVKM. Here the CDR3 DNA reads TGTGCCAGCAGTTTTCCTCGGAATAACAGGGGAAAAAACGAGCAGTACTTC. Translating gives CASSFPRNNRGKNEQYF. Using reference TRBV28 and TRBJ2-7 for the parts outside the CDR3, the full variable domain is DVKVTQSSRYLVKRTGEKVFLECVQDMDHENMFWYRQDPGLGLRLIYFSYDVKMKEKGDIPEGYSVSREKKERFSLILESASTNQTSMYLCASSFPRNNRGKNEQYFGPGTRLTVT.

A few counts support this clonotype. This chain links TRBV28 with TRBJ2-7; possible D gene TRBD1, 5 bases. The CDR3 totals 15 residues. Germline V gene data show CDR1 as MDHEN and CDR2 as SYDVKM. V lost 3 bases and J 1 base, leaving 13 bases between the germline ends. CDR3 nucleotides: TGTGCCAGCAGTTTGGGGCAGGGAATGTCCTACGAGCAGTACTTC. As protein: CASSLGQGMSYEQYF.

This clonotype was counted between two and nine times. The rearrangement uses TRBV6-1 and TRBJ1-5, with no clear D. V was pared by 1 base and J by 3 bases, with 10 bases between. The CDR3 runs 15 residues. Germline CDR1 is MNHNS and CDR2 is SASEGT. The CDR3 here is CASSEDPASNQPQHF. The CDR3 DNA follows: TGTGCCAGCAGTGAAGATCCAGCCTCCAATCAGCCCCAGCATTTT.

This chain joins TRBV20-1 and TRBJ2-3, with 8 bases lining up with TRBD2. Germline loops: CDR1 DFQATT, CDR2 SNEGSKA (reference sequence). V lost 5 bases and J lost 4; bases outside the gene matches: 14. The CDR3 runs to 16 residues. The CDR3 loop is CSAPRGGGPRPDTQYF. The CDR3 nucleotides are TGCAGTGCTCCTCGGGGGGGGGGGCCCCGGCCAGATACGCAGTATTTT.

The chain has TRBV30 and TRBJ1-2, with unresolved D. CDR3 length equals 13 residues. The germline gives CDR1 GTSNPN, CDR2 SVGIG (reference sequence). V dropped 3 bases and J dropped 5 bases, with 13 bases sitting between them. The CDR3 DNA is TGTGCCTGGAGCGAGGCTGGATGGTATGGCTACACCTTC. This encodes CAWSEAGWYGYTF.

The rearrangement links TRBV4-3 to TRBJ1-2, with 9 positions matching TRBD1. J was trimmed by 1 base and V by 3 bases; bases with no gene match: 3. The CDR3 sequence is 15 residues long. In germline, CDR1 is LGHNA, CDR2 YSLEER. DNA of the CDR3: TGCGCCAGCAGCCAGCAGGGACAGGGTAACTATGGCTACACCTTC. This translates into CASSQQGQGNYGYTF.

This sequence joins TRBV7-9 and TRBJ2-2; D remains unclear. V was shortened by 0 bases and J by 2 bases, with 10 bases between the two germline ends. Germline V gene data show CDR1 as SEHNR and CDR2 as FQNEAQ (reference sequence). The CDR3 has 16 amino acids. The CDR3 DNA reads TGTGCCAGCAGCTTAGCCGTAGGGTTAAACACCGGGGAGCTGTTTTTT. It codes for CASSLAVGLNTGELFF. The whole variable domain, remainder taken from reference TRBV7-9 and TRBJ2-2, is DTGVSQNPRHKITKRGQNVTFRCDPISEHNRLYWYRQTLGQGPEFLTYFQNEAQLEKSRLLSDRFSAERPKGSFSTLEIQRTEQGDSAMYLCASSLAVGLNTGELFFGEGSRLTVL.

The rearrangement links TRBV24-1 to TRBJ2-2; unclear D gene. This CDR3 is 16 amino acids long. Per the germline V gene, CDR1 is KGHDR and CDR2 is SFDVKD. Trimming took 1 base from V and 4 from J, leaving 12 bases between them. The CDR3 loop is CATSDLKAGTTGELFF. The CDR3, as DNA: TGTGCCACCAGTGATTTAAAGGCAGGTACCACCGGGGAGCTGTTTTTT.

In this sample, this clonotype turned up a few times. This chain uses TRBV5-1 with TRBJ1-2; no definite D call. This CDR3 has 13 amino acids. Trimming removed 10 bases at V and 4 bases at J, with 17 bases between. Germline values: CDR1 SGHRS, CDR2 YFSETQ. CDR3 sequence: CAGRRITVYGYTF. Here the CDR3 DNA reads TGCGCCGGGAGGAGGATTACAGTCTATGGCTACACCTTC.

The table lists this clonotype with a few counts. The chain has TRBV11-2 and TRBJ2-2; possible D gene TRBD1, 6 bases. Trimming took 4 bases from V and 6 from J, leaving 12 bases between them. Germline lookup yields CDR1 SGHAT and CDR2 FQNNGV. This CDR3 region has 14 residues. CDR3 sequence (DNA): TGTGCCAGCAGCTCAGGGGCATTTGCCGGGGAGCTGTTTTTT. Amino acids: CASSSGAFAGELFF.

The chain recombines TRBV18 with TRBJ2-6; the D is unclear. Per germline, CDR1 KGHSH and CDR2 LQKENI. The CDR3 has 15 amino acids. With 0 bases removed from V and 0 bases from J, the gap between germline ends came to 3 bases. The CDR3 reads CASSPPLSGANVLTF. The CDR3 nucleotides are TGTGCCAGCTCACCACCGCTCTCTGGGGCCAACGTCCTGACTTTC. Using reference TRBV18 and TRBJ2-6 for the parts outside the CDR3, the full variable domain is NAGVMQNPRHLVRRRGQEARLRCSPMKGHSHVYWYRQLPEEGLKFMVYLQKENIIDESGMPKERFSAEFPKEGPSILRIQQVVRGDSAAYFCASSPPLSGANVLTFGAGSRLTVL.

This clonotype was counted at least ten times. The CDR3 is CASSQGSLLADENEQFF. CDR3 nucleotide sequence: TGCGCCAGCAGCCAAGGATCCCTGCTAGCGGACGAAAATGAGCAGTTCTTC. The V and J genes are TRBV4-3 and TRBJ2-1, with 7 bases lining up with TRBD2. The CDR3 length is 17 residues. The germline V gene encodes CDR1 LGHNA and CDR2 YSLEER. The junction had 13 bases not matched to a gene; V was cut back by 1 base and J by 7 bases.

This clonotype has just a few counts. The rearrangement links TRBV4-3 to TRBJ2-7, with a weak D call TRBD2 (6 bases). Germline V gene lookup returns CDR1 LGHNA and CDR2 YSLEER. The CDR3 sequence is 15 residues long. V was clipped by 0 bases and J by 2 bases, with 11 bases between them. The CDR3 protein is CASSQDFPGAYEQYF. The CDR3 region has the DNA TGCGCCAGCAGCCAAGATTTTCCGGGGGCCTACGAGCAGTACTTC.

The sample holds a few counts of this clonotype. The chain's CDR3 is CASTFAQDHTYNSPLHF. The CDR3 DNA reads as TGTGCCAGCACCTTTGCCCAAGACCACACCTATAATTCACCCCTCCACTTT. The V and J genes are TRBV7-9 and TRBJ1-6; no firm D call. In germline, CDR1 is SEHNR, CDR2 FQNEAQ (reference sequence). V lost 7 bases and J 2 bases, leaving 18 bases between the germline ends. The CDR3 totals 17 residues.

This clonotype was seen ten or more times. The chain links TRBV29-1 to TRBJ2-4; D gene ambiguous. The CDR3 sequence is 11 residues long. Trimming cost V 6 bases and J 8 bases, with 11 bases left between them. Germline V gene lookup returns CDR1 SQVTM and CDR2 ANQGSEA. CDR3 loop: CSVSLGDIQYF. The CDR3 DNA sequence: TGCAGCGTATCCCTCGGAGACATTCAGTACTTC.

V is TRBV28 and J is TRBJ1-1; D unresolved. The V and J ends lost 1 base and 1 base respectively, with 10 bases between them. CDR1 is MDHEN and CDR2 is SYDVKM in the germline V gene. The CDR3 covers 15 residues. CDR3 protein: CASSLSPYRNTEAFF. The CDR3, as DNA: TGTGCCAGCAGTTTATCTCCCTACCGGAACACTGAAGCTTTCTTT.

The V and J genes are TRBV6-5 and TRBJ2-7, with 12 nucleotides matching TRBD2. V lost 1 base, J lost 0 bases, and 7 bases stayed unmatched. CDR1 is MNHEY, CDR2 SVGAGI, per germline. This CDR3 is built from 18 residues. The CDR3: CASSYWTSGDRSSYEQYF. The DNA for the CDR3 is TGTGCCAGCAGTTACTGGACTAGCGGGGACCGTAGCTCCTACGAGCAGTACTTC.

This clonotype was observed a few times. The chain carries TRBV29-1 and TRBJ2-2; 7 bases map to TRBD1. The germline gives CDR1 SQVTM, CDR2 ANQGSEA. The CDR3 totals 14 residues. V was pared by 7 bases and J by 6 bases, with 11 bases of the junction left unmatched. CDR3 amino acids: CSAMGQYSAGELFF. The CDR3 DNA follows: TGCAGCGCTATGGGACAGTACTCCGCCGGGGAGCTGTTTTTT.

The rearrangement joins TRBV20-1 to TRBJ2-1; 7 bases are shared with TRBD1. Germline trimming cut 6 bases from V and 6 bases from J; bases unmatched to any gene: 8. Per germline, CDR1 DFQATT and CDR2 SNEGSKA (reference sequence). The CDR3 sequence is 13 residues long. The CDR3 protein is CSAQGEPGNEQFF. CDR3 bases: TGCAGTGCGCAGGGGGAGCCCGGCAATGAGCAGTTCTTC.

This clonotype was recorded many times. The rearrangement uses TRBV12-3 or TRBV12-4 and TRBJ2-5, with D possibly TRBD2 on 6 matching bases. The V gene lost 5 bases and the J gene lost 3 bases, with 13 bases spanning the gap. The CDR3 loop spans 14 amino acids. The CDR3 reads CASSNTGSKETQYF. CDR3 coding DNA: TGTGCCAGCAGTAACACCGGGAGCAAAGAGACCCAGTACTTC.

This clonotype showed up just a few times. The V call is TRBV5-1, the J call TRBJ2-1; D gene ambiguous. Looked up from germline, CDR1 is SGHRS and CDR2 is YFSETQ. The CDR3 spans 15 residues. V lost 3 bases to trimming and J lost 4 bases, with 14 bases between them. The CDR3 DNA is TGCGCCAGCAGCTCCTTAAACCCCTTGTACAATGAGCAGTTCTTC. Amino acid sequence: CASSSLNPLYNEQFF. Full variable domain (rest looked up from reference TRBV5-1 and TRBJ2-1): KAGVTQTPRYLIKTRGQQVTLSCSPISGHRSVSWYQQTPGQGLQFLFEYFSETQRNKGNFPGRFSGRQFSNSRSEMNVSTLELGDSALYLCASSSLNPLYNEQFFGPGTRLTVL.

This clonotype was observed many times. The chain uses TRBV12-3 or TRBV12-4 and TRBJ2-4; TRBD1 aligns across 7 bases. This CDR3 is built from 16 residues. The junction had 12 bases not matched to a gene; V was cut back by 6 bases and J by 4 bases. The CDR3 here is CASSPRGWAIKNIQYF. The CDR3 DNA follows: TGTGCCAGCAGCCCCAGGGGGTGGGCTATAAAAAACATTCAGTACTTC.

The J gene is TRBJ1-1, the V gene TRBV6-5; D not resolved. Deletions cut 2 bases from V and 1 base from J, with 14 bases between. The CDR3 sequence is 16 residues long. Germline V gives CDR1 MNHEY, CDR2 SVGAGI. CDR3 in DNA: TGTGCCAGCAGTTACGATATTGGGCGGCCGAACACTGAAGCTTTCTTT. Its protein product is CASSYDIGRPNTEAFF.

The chain has TRBV5-6 and TRBJ2-7; 7 positions match TRBD2. The trim removed 0 bases at V and 6 bases at J, leaving 9 bases unmatched. This CDR3 contains 15 residues. Per the germline V gene, CDR1 is SGHDT and CDR2 is YYEEEE. The CDR3 nucleotides are TGTGCCAGCAGCTTGGGTGGGAGGGCCAGAGTCGAGCAGTACTTC. Amino acid sequence: CASSLGGRARVEQYF.

The CDR3 DNA is TGTGCCAGCAAAAACCGGGACAGGGTACGCGAGCAGTACTTC. Protein: CASKNRDRVREQYF. The V and J genes are TRBV6-2 or TRBV6-3 and TRBJ2-7, with 9 bases fitting TRBD1. V shed 7 bases, J shed 6 bases, and the junction held 10 bases outside the gene matches. The germline CDR1 and CDR2 sequences are MNHEY and SVGEGT. The CDR3 runs 14 residues.